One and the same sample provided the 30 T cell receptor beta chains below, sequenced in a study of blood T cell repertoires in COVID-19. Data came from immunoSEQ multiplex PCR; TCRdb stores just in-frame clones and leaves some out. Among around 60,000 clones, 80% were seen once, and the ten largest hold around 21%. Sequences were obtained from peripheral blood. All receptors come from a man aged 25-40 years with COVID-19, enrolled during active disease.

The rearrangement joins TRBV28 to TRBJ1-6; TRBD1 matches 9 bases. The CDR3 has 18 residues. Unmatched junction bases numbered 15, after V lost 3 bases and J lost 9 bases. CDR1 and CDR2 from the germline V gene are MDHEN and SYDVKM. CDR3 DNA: TGTGCCAGCAGTTTTATTTCCGGGGACAGGGAGGACGGTTCACCCCTCCACTTT. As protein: CASSFISGDREDGSPLHF.

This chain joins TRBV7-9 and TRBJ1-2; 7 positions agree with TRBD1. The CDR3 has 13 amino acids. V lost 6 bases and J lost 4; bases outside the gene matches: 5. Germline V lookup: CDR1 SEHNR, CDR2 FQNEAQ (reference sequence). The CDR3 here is CASRGTATYGYTF. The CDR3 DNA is TGTGCCAGCAGGGGGACAGCTACCTATGGCTACACCTTC. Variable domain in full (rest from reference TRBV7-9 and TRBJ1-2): DTGVSQNPRHKITKRGQNVTFRCDPISEHNRLYWYRQTLGQGPEFLTYFQNEAQLEKSRLLSDRFSAERPKGSFSTLEIQRTEQGDSAMYLCASRGTATYGYTFGSGTRLTVV.

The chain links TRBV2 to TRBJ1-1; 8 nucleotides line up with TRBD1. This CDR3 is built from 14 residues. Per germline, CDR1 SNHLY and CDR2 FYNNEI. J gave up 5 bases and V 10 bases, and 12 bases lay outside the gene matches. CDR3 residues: CATKRTGQETEAFF. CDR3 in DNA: TGTGCCACCAAGAGGACAGGGCAGGAAACTGAAGCTTTCTTT.

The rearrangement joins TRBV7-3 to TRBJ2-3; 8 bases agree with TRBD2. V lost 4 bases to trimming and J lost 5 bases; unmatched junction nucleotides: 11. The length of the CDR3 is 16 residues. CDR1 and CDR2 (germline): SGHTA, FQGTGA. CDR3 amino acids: CASSSRGGRFKDTQYF. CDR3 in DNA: TGTGCCAGCAGCTCCCGGGGGGGCCGTTTTAAAGATACGCAGTATTTT. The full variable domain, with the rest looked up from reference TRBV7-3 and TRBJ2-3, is GAGVSQTPSNKVTEKGKYVELRCDPISGHTALYWYRQSLGQGPEFLIYFQGTGAADDSGLPNDRFFAVRPEGSVSTLKIQRTERGDSAVYLCASSSRGGRFKDTQYFGPGTRLTVL.

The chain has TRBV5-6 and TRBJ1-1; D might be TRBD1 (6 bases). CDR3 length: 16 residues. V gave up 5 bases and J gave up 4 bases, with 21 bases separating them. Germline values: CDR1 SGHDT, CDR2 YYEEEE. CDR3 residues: CASSPAGGRVGTEAFF. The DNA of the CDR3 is TGTGCCAGCAGTCCGGCGGGGGGCAGGGTGGGCACTGAAGCTTTCTTT.

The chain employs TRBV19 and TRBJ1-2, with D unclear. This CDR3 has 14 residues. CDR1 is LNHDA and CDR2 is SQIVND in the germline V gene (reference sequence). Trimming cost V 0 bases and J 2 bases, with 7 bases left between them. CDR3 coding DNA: TGTGCCAGTAGTATAGAACACAGAAACTATGGCTACACCTTC. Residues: CASSIEHRNYGYTF.

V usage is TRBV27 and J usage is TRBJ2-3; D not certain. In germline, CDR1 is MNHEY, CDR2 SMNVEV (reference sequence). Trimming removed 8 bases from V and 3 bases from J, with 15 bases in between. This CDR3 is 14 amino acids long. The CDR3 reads CASAASLITDTQYF. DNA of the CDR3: TGTGCCAGCGCTGCGAGTCTTATTACAGATACGCAGTATTTT.

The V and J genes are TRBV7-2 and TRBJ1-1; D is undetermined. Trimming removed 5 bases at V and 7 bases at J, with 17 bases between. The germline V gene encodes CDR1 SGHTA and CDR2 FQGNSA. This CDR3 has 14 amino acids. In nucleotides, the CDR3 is TGTGCCAGCAGCCCGGCGAGGGCAGCTCGTGAAGCTTTCTTT. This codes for CASSPARAAREAFF. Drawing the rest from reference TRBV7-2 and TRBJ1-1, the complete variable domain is GAGVSQSPSNKVTEKGKDVELRCDPISGHTALYWYRQSLGQGLEFLIYFQGNSAPDKSGLPSDRFSAERTGGSVSTLTIQRTQQEDSAVYLCASSPARAAREAFFGQGTRLTVV.

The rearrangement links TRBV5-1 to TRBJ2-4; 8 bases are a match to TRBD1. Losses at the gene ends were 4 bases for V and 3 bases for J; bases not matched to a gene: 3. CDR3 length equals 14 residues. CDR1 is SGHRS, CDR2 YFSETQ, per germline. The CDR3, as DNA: TGCGCCAGCAGCGTACAGGGGGGCAAAAACATTCAGTACTTC. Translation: CASSVQGGKNIQYF. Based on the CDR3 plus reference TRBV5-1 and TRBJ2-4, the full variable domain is KAGVTQTPRYLIKTRGQQVTLSCSPISGHRSVSWYQQTPGQGLQFLFEYFSETQRNKGNFPGRFSGRQFSNSRSEMNVSTLELGDSALYLCASSVQGGKNIQYFGAGTRLSVL.

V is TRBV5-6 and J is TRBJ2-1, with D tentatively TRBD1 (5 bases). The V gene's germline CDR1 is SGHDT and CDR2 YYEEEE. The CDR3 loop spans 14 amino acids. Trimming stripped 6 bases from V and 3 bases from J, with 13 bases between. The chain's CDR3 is CASTQGIGYNEQFF. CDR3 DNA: TGTGCCAGCACCCAGGGTATAGGCTACAATGAGCAGTTCTTC.

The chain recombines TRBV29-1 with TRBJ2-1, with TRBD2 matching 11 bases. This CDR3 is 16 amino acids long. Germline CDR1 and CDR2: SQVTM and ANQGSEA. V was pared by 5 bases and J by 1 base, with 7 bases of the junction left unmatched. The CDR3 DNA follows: TGCAGCGTTACCAAATTAGCGGGAGGGTCCTACAATGAGCAGTTCTTC. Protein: CSVTKLAGGSYNEQFF.

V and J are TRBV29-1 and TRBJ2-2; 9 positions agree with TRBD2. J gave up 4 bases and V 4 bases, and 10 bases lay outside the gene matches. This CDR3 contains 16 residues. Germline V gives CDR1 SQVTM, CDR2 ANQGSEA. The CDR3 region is CSVGISGSTVTGELFF. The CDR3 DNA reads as TGCAGCGTTGGTATTAGCGGGAGTACTGTCACCGGGGAGCTGTTTTTT.

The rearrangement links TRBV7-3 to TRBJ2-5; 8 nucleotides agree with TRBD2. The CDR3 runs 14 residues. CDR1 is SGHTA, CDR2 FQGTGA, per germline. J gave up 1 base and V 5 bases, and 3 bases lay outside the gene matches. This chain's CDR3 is CASSSSGAQETQYF. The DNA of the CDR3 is TGTGCCAGCAGCAGTAGCGGGGCCCAAGAGACCCAGTACTTC.

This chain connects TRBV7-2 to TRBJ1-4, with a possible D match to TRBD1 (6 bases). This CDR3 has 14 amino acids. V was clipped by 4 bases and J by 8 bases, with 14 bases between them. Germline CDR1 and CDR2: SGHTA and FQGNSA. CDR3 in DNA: TGTGCCAGCAGCTCTCAGGGACAATGGGAAAAACTGTTTTTT. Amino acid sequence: CASSSQGQWEKLFF.

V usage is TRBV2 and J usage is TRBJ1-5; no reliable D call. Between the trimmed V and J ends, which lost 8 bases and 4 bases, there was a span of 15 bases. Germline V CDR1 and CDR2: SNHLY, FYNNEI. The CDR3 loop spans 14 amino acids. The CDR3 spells CASSRTHKNQPQHF. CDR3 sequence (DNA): TGTGCCAGCTCTCGAACCCACAAGAATCAGCCCCAGCATTTT.

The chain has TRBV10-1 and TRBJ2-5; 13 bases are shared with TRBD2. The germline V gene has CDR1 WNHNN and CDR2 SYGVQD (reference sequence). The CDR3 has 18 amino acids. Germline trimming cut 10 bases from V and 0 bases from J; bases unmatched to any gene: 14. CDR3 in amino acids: CATEGLAGQNFYQETQYF. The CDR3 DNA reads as TGCGCCACCGAGGGACTAGCGGGACAGAACTTTTACCAAGAGACCCAGTACTTC.

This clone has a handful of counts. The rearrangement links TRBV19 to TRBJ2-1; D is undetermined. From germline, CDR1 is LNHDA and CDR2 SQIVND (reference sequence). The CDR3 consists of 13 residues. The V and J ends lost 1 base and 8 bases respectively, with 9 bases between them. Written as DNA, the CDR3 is TGTGCCAGTAGTATAGCCCTCTTCCATGAGCAGTTCTTC. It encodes CASSIALFHEQFF.

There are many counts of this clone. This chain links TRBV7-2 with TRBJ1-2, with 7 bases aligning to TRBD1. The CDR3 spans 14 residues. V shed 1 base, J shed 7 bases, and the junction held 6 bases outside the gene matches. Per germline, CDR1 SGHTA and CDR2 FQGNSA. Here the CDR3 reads CASSLVAGGRGYTF. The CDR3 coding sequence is TGTGCCAGCAGCTTAGTGGCAGGGGGACGTGGCTACACCTTC.

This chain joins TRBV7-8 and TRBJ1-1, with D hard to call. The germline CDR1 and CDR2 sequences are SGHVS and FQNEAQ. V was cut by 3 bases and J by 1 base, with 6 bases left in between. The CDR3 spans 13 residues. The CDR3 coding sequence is TGTGCCAGCAGCTTTTCACAGAACACTGAAGCTTTCTTT. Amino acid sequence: CASSFSQNTEAFF.

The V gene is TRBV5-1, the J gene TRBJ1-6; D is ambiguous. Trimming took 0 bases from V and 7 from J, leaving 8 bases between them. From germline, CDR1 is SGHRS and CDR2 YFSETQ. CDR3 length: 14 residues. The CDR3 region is CASSLGLKNSPLHF. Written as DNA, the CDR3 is TGCGCCAGCAGCTTGGGACTCAAAAATTCACCCCTCCACTTT.

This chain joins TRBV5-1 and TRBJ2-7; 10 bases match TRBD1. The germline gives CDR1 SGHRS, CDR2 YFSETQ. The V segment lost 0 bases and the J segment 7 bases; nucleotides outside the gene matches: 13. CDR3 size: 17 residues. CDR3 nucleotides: TGCGCCAGCAGCTTGGCCGGGACAGGGGCTTGGTTGAGGGAGCAGTACTTC. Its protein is CASSLAGTGAWLREQYF.

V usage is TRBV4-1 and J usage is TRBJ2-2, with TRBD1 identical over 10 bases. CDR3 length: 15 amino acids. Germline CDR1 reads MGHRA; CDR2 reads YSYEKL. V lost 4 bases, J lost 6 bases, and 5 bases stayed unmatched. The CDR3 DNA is TGCGCCAGCAGCCTACAGGGGACAGGGGCCGGGGAGCTGTTTTTT. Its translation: CASSLQGTGAGELFF.

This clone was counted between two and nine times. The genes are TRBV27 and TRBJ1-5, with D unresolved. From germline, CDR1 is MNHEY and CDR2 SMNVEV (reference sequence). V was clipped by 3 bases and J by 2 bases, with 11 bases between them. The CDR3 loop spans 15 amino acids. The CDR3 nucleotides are TGTGCCAGCAGTTTTAACTCGAGGGGCAATCAGCCCCAGCATTTT. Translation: CASSFNSRGNQPQHF.

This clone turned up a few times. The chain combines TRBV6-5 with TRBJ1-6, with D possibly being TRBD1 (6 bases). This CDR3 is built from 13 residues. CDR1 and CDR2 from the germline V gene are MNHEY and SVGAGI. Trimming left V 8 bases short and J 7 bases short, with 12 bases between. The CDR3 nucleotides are TGTGCCAGCGCCGGGACACTGAATTCACCCCTCCACTTT. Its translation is CASAGTLNSPLHF.

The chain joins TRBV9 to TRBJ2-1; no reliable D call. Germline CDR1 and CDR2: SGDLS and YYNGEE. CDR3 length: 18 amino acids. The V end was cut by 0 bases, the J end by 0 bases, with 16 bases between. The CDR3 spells CASSVGVTTFSSYNEQFF. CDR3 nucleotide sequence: TGTGCCAGCAGCGTAGGGGTTACTACGTTTTCCTCCTACAATGAGCAGTTCTTC.

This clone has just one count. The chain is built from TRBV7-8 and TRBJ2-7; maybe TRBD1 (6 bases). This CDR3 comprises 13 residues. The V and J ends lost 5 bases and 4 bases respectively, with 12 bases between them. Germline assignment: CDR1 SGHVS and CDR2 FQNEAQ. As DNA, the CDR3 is TGTGCCAGCAGCCCCACGACAGGATACGAGCAGTACTTC. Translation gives CASSPTTGYEQYF.

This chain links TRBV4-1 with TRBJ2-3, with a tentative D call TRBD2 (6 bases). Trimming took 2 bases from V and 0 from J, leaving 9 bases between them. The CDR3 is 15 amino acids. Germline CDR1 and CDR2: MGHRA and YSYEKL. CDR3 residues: CASSQYGGSTDTQYF. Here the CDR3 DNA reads TGCGCCAGCAGCCAATATGGGGGGAGCACAGATACGCAGTATTTT.

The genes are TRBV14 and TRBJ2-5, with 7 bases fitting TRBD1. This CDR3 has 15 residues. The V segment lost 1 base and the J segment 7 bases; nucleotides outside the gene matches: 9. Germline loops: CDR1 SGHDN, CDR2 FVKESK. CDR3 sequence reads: CASSQGFRGIATQYF. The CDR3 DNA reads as TGTGCCAGCAGCCAAGGTTTCAGGGGGATCGCGACCCAGTACTTC.

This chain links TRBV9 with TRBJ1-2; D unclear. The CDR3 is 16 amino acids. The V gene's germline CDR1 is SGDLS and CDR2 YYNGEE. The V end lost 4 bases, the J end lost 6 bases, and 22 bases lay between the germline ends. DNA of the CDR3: TGTGCCAGCAGCACTGGCGAACGACTCTTACTGCATGGCTACACCTTC. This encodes CASSTGERLLLHGYTF.

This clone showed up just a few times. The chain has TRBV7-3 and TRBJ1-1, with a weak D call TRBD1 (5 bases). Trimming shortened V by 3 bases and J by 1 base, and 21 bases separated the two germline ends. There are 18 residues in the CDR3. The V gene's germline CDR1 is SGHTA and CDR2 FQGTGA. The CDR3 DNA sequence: TGTGCCAGCAGCTTCAGTCTTCAGGGAACTAGCCGGAACACTGAAGCTTTCTTT. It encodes CASSFSLQGTSRNTEAFF.